The 31 T cell receptor beta chains below were found in one sample sequenced in a study of regulatory T cells in long-lasting Graves disease. For TCR beta, libraries came from iRepertoire HTBI primers and Arm-PCR of CDR3 regions. TCRdb re-called the multiplex PCR reads through MiXCR, storing one row per CDR3 protein. The data hold over 300,000 distinct CDR3 sequences, with 15% to 20% observed a single time. Time point here: persistent/refractory GD, antithyroid drugs over 5 years with positive TRAb. PBMCs were the source of the RNA used for TCR sequencing. The material was peripheral blood mononuclear cells (PBMCs), obtained when the disease was refractory, from a patient treated with antithyroid drugs. These receptors originate from a female donor with Graves disease.

This clonotype was seen a single time. This chain connects TRBV30 to TRBJ1-2, with TRBD1 matching over 10 bases. This CDR3 has 15 amino acids. Germline CDR1 and CDR2: GTSNPN and SVGIG (reference sequence). V shed 1 base, J shed 10 bases, and the junction held 12 bases outside the gene matches. The CDR3 is CAWSAWDRGRDDYTF. Written as DNA, the CDR3 is TGTGCCTGGAGTGCCTGGGACAGGGGAAGGGATGACTACACCTTC.

This clonotype was seen at least ten times. This sequence joins TRBV12-3 or TRBV12-4 and TRBJ2-4, with 9 bases fitting TRBD1. Trimming cost V 4 bases and J 5 bases; bases outside gene matches: 3. This CDR3 contains 14 residues. CDR3 DNA sequence: TGTGCCAGCAGTTGGGGACAGGGTCAAAACATTCAGTACTTC. Translation gives CASSWGQGQNIQYF.

V is TRBV9 and J is TRBJ2-7; D tentatively reads TRBD1 or TRBD2 (5 bases each). Germline V lookup: CDR1 SGDLS, CDR2 YYNGEE. V was clipped by 1 base and J by 3 bases, with 20 bases between them. CDR3 length equals 17 residues. CDR3 loop: CASSVPVGQTRGYEQYF. DNA for the CDR3: TGTGCCAGCAGCGTACCGGTGGGGCAGACGAGGGGCTACGAGCAGTACTTC.

The count of this clonotype is one. CDR3 residues: CASSWTSGSFDGQYF. In DNA form, the CDR3 reads TGTGCCAGTAGTTGGACTAGCGGGAGTTTCGACGGGCAGTACTTC. The V gene is TRBV19, the J gene TRBJ2-7, with TRBD2 matching 13 bases. V gave up 5 bases and J gave up 9 bases; unmatched junction bases: 10. CDR1 is LNHDA and CDR2 is SQIVND in the germline V gene (reference sequence). The CDR3 extends over 15 amino acids.

The chain uses TRBV28 and TRBJ2-5; possibly TRBD1 or TRBD2 for D (5 bases each). The CDR3 contains 14 residues. Germline CDR1 reads MDHEN; CDR2 reads SYDVKM. The germline V and J ends were trimmed by 6 bases and 13 bases, with 24 bases remaining between them. The CDR3 sequence is CASRSKAGTLRVYF. The CDR3, as DNA: TGTGCCAGCAGATCCAAAGCCGGGACCCTCAGAGTGTACTTC.

This clonotype was counted many times. V gene TRBV3-1 combines with J gene TRBJ2-7; D possibly corresponds to TRBD1 (6 bases). The V end was cut by 7 bases, the J end by 6 bases, with 10 bases between. The CDR3 covers 11 residues. Germline V gives CDR1 LGHDT, CDR2 YNNKEL (reference sequence). CDR3 sequence (DNA): TGTGCCAGCACTACGACAGGCGAGCAGTACTTC. The encoded protein is CASTTTGEQYF.

At least ten counts were recorded for this clonotype. The chain employs TRBV5-8 and TRBJ2-5; D remains ambiguous. Germline CDR1 SGHTS, CDR2 YDEGEE. The CDR3 spans 9 residues. Trimming removed 9 bases at V and 5 bases at J, with 5 bases between. This chain's CDR3 is CAILETQYF. CDR3 bases: TGTGCCATCCTGGAGACCCAGTACTTC.

Comment on this clonotype: A read error is possible here, since a much larger clone lies one base away. The chain carries TRBV12-3 or TRBV12-4 and TRBJ1-3, with D perhaps matching TRBD1 (6 bases). The CDR3 covers 17 residues. CDR3 in DNA: TGTGCCAGCAGTTTAGCGCAGGGGAAAAGCTCTGGAAACGCCATATATTTT. Protein: CASSLAQGKSSGNAIYF.

Note on this clonotype: A much larger clone differs by one base, so this may be a read error. The genes are TRBV28 and TRBJ2-7, with 8 bases aligning to TRBD1. Trimming cost V 7 bases and J 3 bases; bases outside gene matches: 8. Looked up from germline, CDR1 is MDHEN and CDR2 is SYDVKM. The CDR3 is 14 amino acids. CDR3 sequence: CASNSGTGFYEQYF. The CDR3 DNA reads as TGTGCCAGCAATTCCGGGACAGGATTCTACGAGCAGTACTTC.

This clonotype has at least ten counts. V and J are TRBV5-1 and TRBJ2-2; 8 bases match TRBD2. J was trimmed by 7 bases and V by 2 bases; bases with no gene match: 7. Germline lookup yields CDR1 SGHRS and CDR2 YFSETQ. This CDR3 region has 15 residues. The CDR3 reads CASSFGRGGLGELFF. As DNA, the CDR3 is TGCGCCAGCAGCTTTGGACGGGGGGGCCTCGGGGAGCTGTTTTTT.

Many counts were recorded for this clonotype. V is TRBV10-3 and J is TRBJ1-4, with D possibly being TRBD1 (5 bases). The CDR3 spans 15 residues. Germline CDR1 and CDR2: ENHRY and SYGVKD. V shed 3 bases and J shed 0 bases, with 8 bases lying between them. In nucleotides, the CDR3 is TGTGCCATCAGTGATCAGGGAACAACTAATGAAAAACTGTTTTTT. Amino acid sequence: CAISDQGTTNEKLFF.

Notes on this clonotype: A much larger clone lies one base from this, so it may be a read error. CDR3 sequence reads: CASSESYNYEQYF. For the CDR3, the DNA is TGCGCCAGCAGTGAGTCCTACAACTACGAGCAGTACTTC. The V gene is TRBV10-2, the J gene TRBJ2-7; D remains ambiguous. The V end lost 0 bases, the J end lost 3 bases, and 6 bases lay between the germline ends. Germline values: CDR1 WSHSY, CDR2 SAAADI. The CDR3 covers 13 residues.

This clonotype has a count of ten or more. The chain is built from TRBV7-8 and TRBJ1-3, with D maybe TRBD1 (5 bases). The CDR3 length is 18 residues. Germline CDR1 SGHVS, CDR2 FQNEAQ. Trimming shortened V by 2 bases and J by 1 base, and 18 bases separated the two germline ends. CDR3 bases: TGTGCCAGCAGCTTACGGTTGAGGGGACTGGAATCTGGAAACACCATATATTTT. Amino acid sequence: CASSLRLRGLESGNTIYF.

This clonotype was observed a handful of times. The chain employs TRBV9 and TRBJ2-5; 7 positions agree with TRBD2. The germline V gene encodes CDR1 SGDLS and CDR2 YYNGEE. With 2 bases clipped from V and 5 bases from J, the junction kept 9 bases outside the gene matches. The CDR3 is 15 residues long. In nucleotides, the CDR3 is TGTGCCAGCAGCGTGGGAGGGTCAAATCGGGAGACCCAGTACTTC. As protein: CASSVGGSNRETQYF. The full variable domain, with the rest looked up from reference TRBV9 and TRBJ2-5, is DSGVTQTPKHLITATGQRVTLRCSPRSGDLSVYWYQQSLDQGLQFLIQYYNGEERAKGNILERFSAQQFPDLHSELNLSSLELGDSALYFCASSVGGSNRETQYFGPGTRLLVL.

This clonotype was detected ten times or more. The rearrangement uses TRBV3-1 and TRBJ2-5; the D gene is possibly TRBD2 (6 bases). The germline gives CDR1 LGHDT, CDR2 YNNKEL (reference sequence). This CDR3 spans 13 amino acids. V was shortened by 0 bases and J by 4 bases, with 6 bases between the two germline ends. CDR3 coding DNA: TGTGCCAGCAGCCAAGAGACTAGAGAGACCCAGTACTTC. Encoded protein: CASSQETRETQYF.

CDR3 protein: CASSIKGENTEAFF. The CDR3 region has the DNA TGTGCCAGTAGTATAAAGGGGGAGAACACTGAAGCTTTCTTT. The chain has TRBV19 and TRBJ1-1, with TRBD1 as a possible D gene (6 bases). This CDR3 comprises 14 residues. Germline V gene lookup returns CDR1 LNHDA and CDR2 SQIVND (reference sequence). V was trimmed by 2 bases and J by 1 base, leaving 8 bases between them.

The chain links TRBV27 to TRBJ2-7, with D perhaps TRBD1 or TRBD2 (7 bases each). Germline CDR1 MNHEY, CDR2 SMNVEV (reference sequence). This CDR3 has 15 amino acids. The ends were cut back, 6 bases at V and 3 bases at J, with 18 bases in the middle. The CDR3 sequence: CASSQGGAEGYEQYF. CDR3 bases: TGTGCCAGCAGCCAGGGGGGGGCCGAGGGCTACGAGCAGTACTTC.

This clonotype was observed many times. Mismatch with germline at one junction end may stem from a read error. This chain joins TRBV2 and TRBJ2-4, with 10 bases aligning to TRBD1. Germline CDR1 and CDR2: SNHLY and FYNNEI. This CDR3 region has 14 residues. The DNA of the CDR3 is TGTGCCAGCAGTGTGACAGGGGGCTTGGGTTCGATGGACTTC. Amino acid sequence: CASSVTGGLGSMDF.

The CDR3 loop is CASSPQETDRYEQYF. CDR3 in DNA: TGTGCCAGCAGCCCTCAAGAGACGGATCGCTACGAGCAGTACTTC. The chain carries TRBV3-2 and TRBJ2-7. TRBV3-2 represents a pseudogene. This CDR3 has 15 residues.

This clonotype has only a few counts. V gene TRBV20-1 combines with J gene TRBJ1-2; D not resolved. The CDR3 is made up of 13 amino acids. V was pared by 1 base and J by 1 base, with 7 bases between. Germline values: CDR1 DFQATT, CDR2 SNEGSKA (reference sequence). The CDR3 region has the DNA TGCAGTGCTAGAGTTGGAATTAACTATGGCTACACCTTC. Its protein is CSARVGINYGYTF.

This clonotype has ten or more counts. The rearrangement joins TRBV28 to TRBJ2-5; D is possibly TRBD2 (6 bases). CDR3 length: 14 residues. V lost 3 bases, J lost 4 bases, and 12 bases lay in between. Germline V gene data show CDR1 as MDHEN and CDR2 as SYDVKM. The CDR3 nucleotides are TGTGCCAGCAGTTTGTTAGCGGAGGCAGAGACCCAGTACTTC. This gives the protein CASSLLAEAETQYF.

This sequence joins TRBV6-1 and TRBJ2-5; D is possibly TRBD1 (6 bases). The ends were cut back, 5 bases at V and 6 bases at J, with 16 bases in the middle. The V gene's germline CDR1 is MNHNS and CDR2 SASEGT. This CDR3 has 14 amino acids. CDR3 sequence (DNA): TGTGCCAGCAGTCCCCTCCCAGGGGTTAAGACCCAGTACTTC. Its protein is CASSPLPGVKTQYF.

This clonotype came up a few times. The V gene is TRBV19, the J gene TRBJ1-2, with TRBD1 identical over 9 bases. V shed 7 bases and J 4 bases; nucleotides not matched to a gene: 16. CDR3 length equals 17 residues. Germline assignment: CDR1 LNHDA and CDR2 SQIVND (reference sequence). CDR3 DNA: TGTGCCAGTACCGCAACCGGACAGGGGAGAGGTGCCTATGGCTACACCTTC. The encoded protein is CASTATGQGRGAYGYTF.

This clonotype was seen a few times. As DNA, the CDR3 is TGTGCCAGTAGTATAGCTGCGGGACAGGGGGCCTACGAGCAGTACTTC. The encoded protein is CASSIAAGQGAYEQYF. The chain recombines TRBV19 with TRBJ2-7; 11 positions match TRBD1. The V segment lost 1 base and the J segment 2 bases; nucleotides outside the gene matches: 4. This CDR3 is 16 amino acids long. Germline CDR1 and CDR2: LNHDA and SQIVND (reference sequence).

This clonotype appeared many times. The V call is TRBV6-5, the J call TRBJ1-4, with TRBD1 identical over 7 bases. Germline V gives CDR1 MNHEY, CDR2 SVGAGI. The CDR3 sequence is 15 residues long. Trimming took 6 bases from V and 6 from J; bases not matched to a gene: 10. The CDR3 sequence: CASSYGTDSHEKLFF. CDR3 bases: TGTGCCAGCAGCTACGGGACAGACTCTCATGAAAAACTGTTTTTT.

This clonotype has ten or more counts. V and J are TRBV11-2 and TRBJ2-5, with D possibly being TRBD2 (6 bases). This CDR3 has 12 amino acids. From germline, CDR1 is SGHAT and CDR2 FQNNGV. V was pared by 2 bases and J by 5 bases, with 6 bases between. The CDR3 sequence is CASSLSGETQYF. The DNA for the CDR3 is TGTGCCAGCAGCTTAAGCGGGGAGACCCAGTACTTC.

V and J are TRBV2 and TRBJ2-3; 14 positions agree with TRBD2. The trim removed 8 bases at V and 8 bases at J, leaving 15 bases unmatched. There are 17 residues in the CDR3. The V gene's germline CDR1 is SNHLY and CDR2 FYNNEI. CDR3 bases: TGTGCCAGCCGACTAGCGGGAGGGCCAGGCCCGGATGGTACGCAGTATTTT. Its translation: CASRLAGGPGPDGTQYF.

The rearrangement joins TRBV12-3 or TRBV12-4 to TRBJ1-4; D might be TRBD1 (6 bases). This CDR3 spans 15 amino acids. Trimming removed 5 bases at V and 10 bases at J, with 20 bases between. The CDR3 DNA reads as TGTGCCAGCAGTCCCCCCGTAGGGGGGCCGGGAAAACTGTTTTTT. Translation gives CASSPPVGGPGKLFF.

The chain couples TRBV7-8 to TRBJ1-1; TRBD1 might be the D (5 bases). Germline assignment: CDR1 SGHVS and CDR2 FQNEAQ. CDR3 length: 19 amino acids. V gave up 4 bases and J gave up 4 bases, with 28 bases separating them. The CDR3 protein is CASSYIPDRTGLRSTEAFF. DNA of the CDR3: TGTGCCAGCAGCTACATTCCCGACAGAACGGGCCTTAGGAGCACTGAAGCTTTCTTT.

The V call is TRBV3-1, the J call TRBJ2-7, with a weak D call TRBD2 (6 bases). The CDR3 has 15 residues. Germline CDR1 LGHDT, CDR2 YNNKEL (reference sequence). V lost 4 bases, J lost 3 bases, and 16 bases lay in between. The CDR3 loop reads CASSPGGDFLYEQYF. For the CDR3, the DNA is TGTGCCAGCAGCCCCGGCGGGGACTTCCTCTACGAGCAGTACTTC.

The sample holds many counts of this clonotype. The V call is TRBV11-2, the J call TRBJ1-1, with a possible D match to TRBD1 (5 bases). CDR3 length: 11 residues. Germline V gene sequence: CDR1 SGHAT, CDR2 FQNNGV. V was clipped by 4 bases and J by 5 bases, with 5 bases between them. Here the CDR3 DNA reads TGTGCCAGCAGCTGGGGGACTGAAGCTTTCTTT. Its protein product is CASSWGTEAFF.